A selection of T cell receptor beta chains follows, all from one sample in a study of spatial heterogeneity in lung cancer. TCRdb reprocessed the 5' RACE reads with MiXCR, giving one entry per CDR3 protein. The table includes around 41,000 distinct CDR3 sequences, approximately 22% detected once. This specimen was PBMCs, taken at follow-up. The source is a female donor with early-stage non-small cell lung cancer. The CDR3 runs from the conserved cysteine through the conserved F or W. The D gene is left open where the match is weak. Some rows mark clone size as missing; the rest say once, few, many or name a class of expanded clone.

D gene: .
V gene: TRBV7-9
J gene: TRBJ2-1
clone size: .
CDR3 protein: CASSFRAMMWDNEQFF

D gene: TRBD2
V gene: TRBV5-5
J gene: TRBJ2-1
clone size: once
CDR3 protein: CASSPVVSGRNEQFF

D gene: .
V gene: TRBV7-9
J gene: TRBJ1-5
clone size: .
CDR3 protein: CASSLLVNQPQHF

D gene: TRBD1
V gene: TRBV12-3/TRBV12-4
J gene: TRBJ1-4
clone size: .
CDR3 protein: CASNERTGEKLFF

D gene: TRBD1
V gene: TRBV7-9
J gene: TRBJ1-1
clone size: few
CDR3 protein: CASSSQGSGGWYTEAFF

D gene: .
V gene: TRBV5-1
J gene: TRBJ2-3
clone size: few
CDR3 protein: CASSHPSPGDTQYF

D gene: TRBD1
V gene: TRBV6-6
J gene: TRBJ1-5
clone size: .
CDR3 protein: CASSEHKQGRDQPQHF

D gene: TRBD2
V gene: TRBV7-2
J gene: TRBJ2-5
clone size: few
CDR3 protein: CASSPQRLAGAETQYF

D gene: .
V gene: TRBV6-6
J gene: TRBJ2-7
clone size: many
CDR3 protein: CASSPRDSSYEQYF

D gene: TRBD1
V gene: TRBV5-1
J gene: TRBJ1-2
clone size: many
CDR3 protein: CASRWNTGGNYGYTF

D gene: TRBD2
V gene: TRBV12-3/TRBV12-4
J gene: TRBJ2-1
clone size: .
CDR3 protein: CASRPLSGSDEQFF

D gene: .
V gene: TRBV7-2
J gene: TRBJ2-5
clone size: few
CDR3 protein: CASSGRQAGLLRVGAQYF

D gene: TRBD1
V gene: TRBV7-3
J gene: TRBJ2-1
clone size: .
CDR3 protein: CASSSDRGRNEQFF

D gene: .
V gene: TRBV7-9
J gene: TRBJ2-5
clone size: many
CDR3 protein: CASSSGDQETQYF

D gene: TRBD1
V gene: TRBV7-3
J gene: TRBJ2-3
clone size: few
CDR3 protein: CASSNRGPTDTQYF

D gene: .
V gene: TRBV28
J gene: TRBJ2-3
clone size: medium-sized
CDR3 protein: CASSPPQPLTGDTQYF

D gene: TRBD2
V gene: TRBV27
J gene: TRBJ2-3
clone size: few
CDR3 protein: CATGLAGTDTQYF

D gene: TRBD2
V gene: TRBV7-6
J gene: TRBJ2-7
clone size: many
CDR3 protein: CASSSSGVSSYEQYF

D gene: TRBD1
V gene: TRBV7-9
J gene: TRBJ1-5
clone size: .
CDR3 protein: CASTSPFGTGDQPQHF

D gene: .
V gene: TRBV19
J gene: TRBJ1-2
clone size: .
CDR3 protein: CASSSTLANYGYTF

D gene: .
V gene: TRBV11-2
J gene: TRBJ2-1
clone size: .
CDR3 protein: CASSLGLNNEQFF

D gene: TRBD1
V gene: TRBV20-1
J gene: TRBJ2-2
clone size: .
CDR3 protein: CSAHPGQGTTGELFF

D gene: .
V gene: TRBV3-1
J gene: TRBJ2-1
clone size: .
CDR3 protein: CASSQDSISNEQFF

D gene: TRBD2
V gene: TRBV7-7
J gene: TRBJ2-1
clone size: .
CDR3 protein: CASSSGLAGTNEQFF

D gene: TRBD2
V gene: TRBV27
J gene: TRBJ2-7
clone size: many
CDR3 protein: CASSLSLAGSYEQYF

D gene: .
V gene: TRBV19
J gene: TRBJ1-1
clone size: .
CDR3 protein: CASSIVGTTGTEAFF

D gene: TRBD2
V gene: TRBV7-8
J gene: TRBJ2-2
clone size: many
CDR3 protein: CASSSTGLAGGLNTGELFF

D gene: .
V gene: TRBV12-3/TRBV12-4
J gene: TRBJ1-4
clone size: .
CDR3 protein: CASSFEGDNEKLFF

D gene: .
V gene: TRBV20-1
J gene: TRBJ2-1
clone size: few
CDR3 protein: CSATQLDEQFF

D gene: .
V gene: TRBV27
J gene: TRBJ2-3
clone size: .
CDR3 protein: CASSSSGASIDTQYF

D gene: .
V gene: TRBV7-9
J gene: TRBJ2-3
clone size: .
CDR3 protein: CASSLVGGGAYF

D gene: .
V gene: TRBV19
J gene: TRBJ1-5
clone size: many
CDR3 protein: CASSMGHRQPQHF

D gene: .
V gene: TRBV19
J gene: TRBJ2-2
clone size: .
CDR3 protein: CASSISRINTGELFF

D gene: TRBD1
V gene: TRBV7-9
J gene: TRBJ2-2
clone size: many
CDR3 protein: CASSRQGAGTGELFF

D gene: .
V gene: TRBV7-9
J gene: TRBJ1-6
clone size: .
CDR3 protein: CASSPPGGGAPLHF

D gene: TRBD1
V gene: TRBV29-1
J gene: TRBJ1-3
clone size: few
CDR3 protein: CSVGQDSGNTIYF

D gene: .
V gene: TRBV7-9
J gene: TRBJ1-4
clone size: many
CDR3 protein: CASSLVGVTNEKLFF

D gene: TRBD1
V gene: TRBV9
J gene: TRBJ2-6
clone size: many
CDR3 protein: CASSAQGAGANVLTF

D gene: .
V gene: TRBV13
J gene: TRBJ2-5
clone size: few
CDR3 protein: CASSALAVEEETQYF

D gene: TRBD1
V gene: TRBV6-6
J gene: TRBJ2-7
clone size: few
CDR3 protein: CASRRTGEVYEQYF

D gene: .
V gene: TRBV14
J gene: TRBJ1-1
clone size: few
CDR3 protein: CASSRTAWGLIGPEAFF

D gene: .
V gene: TRBV24-1
J gene: TRBJ2-1
clone size: few
CDR3 protein: CATSDPVEDEQFF

D gene: .
V gene: TRBV5-1
J gene: TRBJ1-1
clone size: .
CDR3 protein: CASSLGDDSPDTEAFF

D gene: .
V gene: TRBV5-1
J gene: TRBJ2-2
clone size: .
CDR3 protein: CASSLDTNTGELFF

D gene: .
V gene: TRBV7-8
J gene: TRBJ2-1
clone size: few
CDR3 protein: CASSLTGHEQFF

D gene: .
V gene: TRBV11-3
J gene: TRBJ2-5
clone size: many
CDR3 protein: CASSQGYPFPETQYF

D gene: TRBD2
V gene: TRBV5-8
J gene: TRBJ2-5
clone size: .
CDR3 protein: CASSGSGQETQYF

D gene: .
V gene: TRBV5-4
J gene: TRBJ2-1
clone size: .
CDR3 protein: CASSLTRNEQFF

D gene: .
V gene: TRBV9
J gene: TRBJ2-2
clone size: .
CDR3 protein: CASSVLGGTNTGELFF

D gene: TRBD1
V gene: TRBV5-1
J gene: TRBJ2-7
clone size: few
CDR3 protein: CASSLEGTGFYEQYF

D gene: .
V gene: TRBV28
J gene: TRBJ2-6
clone size: few
CDR3 protein: CASSGANVLTF

D gene: .
V gene: TRBV5-1
J gene: TRBJ2-1
clone size: few
CDR3 protein: CASSLAQFGTPHYNEQFF

D gene: .
V gene: TRBV10-3
J gene: TRBJ2-5
clone size: .
CDR3 protein: CAISEGTQETQYF

D gene: TRBD1
V gene: TRBV5-4
J gene: TRBJ2-3
clone size: few
CDR3 protein: CASSPGQGAPDTQYF

D gene: .
V gene: TRBV6-5
J gene: TRBJ1-1
clone size: few
CDR3 protein: CASSYGETEAFF

D gene: .
V gene: TRBV7-8
J gene: TRBJ1-5
clone size: many
CDR3 protein: CASSSARGRDSNQPQHF

D gene: TRBD1
V gene: TRBV2
J gene: TRBJ2-3
clone size: few
CDR3 protein: CASNRDSFTDTQYF

D gene: TRBD2
V gene: TRBV20-1
J gene: TRBJ2-1
clone size: medium-sized
CDR3 protein: CSARDGNSGTYNEQFF

D gene: TRBD2
V gene: TRBV7-2
J gene: TRBJ2-1
clone size: .
CDR3 protein: CASRSSGRGEQFF

D gene: TRBD1
V gene: TRBV5-1
J gene: TRBJ2-7
clone size: .
CDR3 protein: CASSLTGAEQYF